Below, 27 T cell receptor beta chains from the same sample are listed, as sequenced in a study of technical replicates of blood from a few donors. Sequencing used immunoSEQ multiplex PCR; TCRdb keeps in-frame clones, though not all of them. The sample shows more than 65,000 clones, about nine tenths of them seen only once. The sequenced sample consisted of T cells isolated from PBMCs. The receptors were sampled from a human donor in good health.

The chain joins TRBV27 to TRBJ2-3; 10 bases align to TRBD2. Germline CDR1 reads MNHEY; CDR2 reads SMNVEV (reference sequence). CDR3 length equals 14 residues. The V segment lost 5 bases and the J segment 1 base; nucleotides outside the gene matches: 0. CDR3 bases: TGTGCCAGCAGTAGCGGGAGGGGCACAGATACGCAGTATTTT. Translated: CASSSGRGTDTQYF.

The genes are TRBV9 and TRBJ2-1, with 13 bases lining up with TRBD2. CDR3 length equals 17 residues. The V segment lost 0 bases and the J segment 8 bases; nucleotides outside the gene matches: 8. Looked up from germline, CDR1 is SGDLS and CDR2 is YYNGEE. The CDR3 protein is CASSVGGLAGPFDEQFF. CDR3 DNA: TGTGCCAGCAGCGTAGGGGGACTAGCGGGGCCGTTCGATGAGCAGTTCTTC.

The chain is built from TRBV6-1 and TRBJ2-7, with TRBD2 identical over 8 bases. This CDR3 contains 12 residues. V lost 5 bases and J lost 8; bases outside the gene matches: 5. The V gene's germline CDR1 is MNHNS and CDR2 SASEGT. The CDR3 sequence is CASSPTSAKQYF. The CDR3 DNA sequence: TGTGCCAGCAGTCCGACTAGCGCCAAGCAGTACTTC.

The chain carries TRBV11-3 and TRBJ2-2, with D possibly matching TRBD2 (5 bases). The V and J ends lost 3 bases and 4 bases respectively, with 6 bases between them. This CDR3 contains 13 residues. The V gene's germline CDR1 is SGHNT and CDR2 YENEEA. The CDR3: CASSFGLTGELFF. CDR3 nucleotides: TGTGCCAGCAGCTTCGGACTCACCGGGGAGCTGTTTTTT.

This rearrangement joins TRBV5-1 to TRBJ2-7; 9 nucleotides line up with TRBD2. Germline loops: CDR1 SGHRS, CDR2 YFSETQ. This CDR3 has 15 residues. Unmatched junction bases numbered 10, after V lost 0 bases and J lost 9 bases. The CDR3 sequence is CASSLAGTSYEGQYF. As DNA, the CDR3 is TGCGCCAGCAGCTTGGCCGGGACTAGCTACGAAGGGCAGTACTTC.

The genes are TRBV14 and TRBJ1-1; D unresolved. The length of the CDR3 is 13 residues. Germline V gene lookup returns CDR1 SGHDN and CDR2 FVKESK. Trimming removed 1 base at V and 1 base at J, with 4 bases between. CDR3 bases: TGTGCCAGCAGCCAAGGGAGGAACACTGAAGCTTTCTTT. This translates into CASSQGRNTEAFF.

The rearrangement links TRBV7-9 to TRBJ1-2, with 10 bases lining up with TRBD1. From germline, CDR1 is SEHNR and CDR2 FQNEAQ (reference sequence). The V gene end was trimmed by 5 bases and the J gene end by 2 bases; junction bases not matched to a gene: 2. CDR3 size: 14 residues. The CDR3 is CASSPTGGNYGYTF. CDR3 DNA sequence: TGTGCCAGCAGCCCGACAGGGGGCAACTATGGCTACACCTTC.

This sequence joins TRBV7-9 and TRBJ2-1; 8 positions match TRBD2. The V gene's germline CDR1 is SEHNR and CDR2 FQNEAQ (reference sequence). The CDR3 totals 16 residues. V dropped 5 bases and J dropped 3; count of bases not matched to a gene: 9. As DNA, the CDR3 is TGTGCCAGCAGCCCCCGGGGGGGTGACCGCTACAATGAGCAGTTCTTC. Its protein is CASSPRGGDRYNEQFF.

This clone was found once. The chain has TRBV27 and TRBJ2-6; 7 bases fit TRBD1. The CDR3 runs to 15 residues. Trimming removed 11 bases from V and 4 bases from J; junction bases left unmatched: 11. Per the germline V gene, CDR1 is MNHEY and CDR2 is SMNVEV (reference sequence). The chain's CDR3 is CAASKTGLGANVLTF. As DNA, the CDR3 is TGTGCCGCCTCAAAGACAGGGCTCGGGGCCAACGTCCTGACTTTC.

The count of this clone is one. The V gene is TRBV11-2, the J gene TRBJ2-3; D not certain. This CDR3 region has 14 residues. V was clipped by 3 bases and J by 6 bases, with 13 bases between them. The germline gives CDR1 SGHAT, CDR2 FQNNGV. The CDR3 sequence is CASSLLIDFDTQYF. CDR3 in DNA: TGTGCCAGCAGCTTGCTCATAGACTTTGATACGCAGTATTTT.

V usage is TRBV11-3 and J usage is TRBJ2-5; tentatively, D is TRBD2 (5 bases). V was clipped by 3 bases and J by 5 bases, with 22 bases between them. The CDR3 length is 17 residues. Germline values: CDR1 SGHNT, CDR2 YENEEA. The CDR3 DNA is TGTGCCAGCAGCTTTGGAAGTTTGGGGATGCCGGGGGAGACCCAGTACTTC. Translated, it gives CASSFGSLGMPGETQYF. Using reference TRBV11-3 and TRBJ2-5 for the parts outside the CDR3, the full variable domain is EAGVVQSPRYKIIEKKQPVAFWCNPISGHNTLYWYLQNLGQGPELLIRYENEEAVDDSQLPKDRFSAERLKGVDSTLKIQPAELGDSAVYLCASSFGSLGMPGETQYFGPGTRLLVL.

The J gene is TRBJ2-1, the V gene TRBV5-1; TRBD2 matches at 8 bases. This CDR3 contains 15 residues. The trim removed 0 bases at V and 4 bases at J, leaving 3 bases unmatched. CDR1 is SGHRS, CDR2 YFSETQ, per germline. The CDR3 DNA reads TGCGCCAGCAGCTTGGCCGAGCGGGAGTACAATGAGCAGTTCTTC. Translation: CASSLAEREYNEQFF.

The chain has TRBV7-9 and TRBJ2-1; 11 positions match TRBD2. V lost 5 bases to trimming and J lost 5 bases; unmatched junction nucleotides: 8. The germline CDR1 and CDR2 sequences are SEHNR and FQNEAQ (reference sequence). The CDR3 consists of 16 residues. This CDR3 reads CASSRLSSGRNNEQFF. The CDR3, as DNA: TGTGCCAGCAGCCGACTTTCTAGCGGGAGGAACAATGAGCAGTTCTTC.

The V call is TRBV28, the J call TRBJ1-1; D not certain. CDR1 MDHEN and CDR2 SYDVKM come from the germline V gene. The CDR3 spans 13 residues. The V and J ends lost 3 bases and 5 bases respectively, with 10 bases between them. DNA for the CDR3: TGTGCCAGCAGTTTTTTCGGGGTAACTGAAGCTTTCTTT. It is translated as CASSFFGVTEAFF.

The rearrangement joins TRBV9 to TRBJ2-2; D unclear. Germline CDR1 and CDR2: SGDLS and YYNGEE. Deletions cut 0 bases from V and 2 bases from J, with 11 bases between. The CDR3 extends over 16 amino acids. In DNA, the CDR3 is TGTGCCAGCAGCGTAGCAGCGAGACTCAACACCGGGGAGCTGTTTTTT. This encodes CASSVAARLNTGELFF. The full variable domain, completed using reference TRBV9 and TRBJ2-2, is DSGVTQTPKHLITATGQRVTLRCSPRSGDLSVYWYQQSLDQGLQFLIQYYNGEERAKGNILERFSAQQFPDLHSELNLSSLELGDSALYFCASSVAARLNTGELFFGEGSRLTVL.

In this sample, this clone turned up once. For the CDR3, the DNA is TGTGCCAGCAGTGAAGCACTAGCTGCCTACGAGCAGTACTTC. Translating gives CASSEALAAYEQYF. The V and J genes are TRBV2 and TRBJ2-7; possible D gene TRBD2, 6 bases. CDR1 and CDR2 from the germline V gene are SNHLY and FYNNEI. This CDR3 contains 14 residues. Between the trimmed V and J ends, which lost 0 bases and 2 bases, there was a span of 8 bases.

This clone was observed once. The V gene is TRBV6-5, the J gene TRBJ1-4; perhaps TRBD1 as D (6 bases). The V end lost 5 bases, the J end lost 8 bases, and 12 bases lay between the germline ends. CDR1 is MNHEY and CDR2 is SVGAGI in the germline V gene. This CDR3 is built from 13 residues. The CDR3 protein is CASSTRGREKLFF. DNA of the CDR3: TGTGCCAGCAGTACCAGGGGTCGAGAAAAACTGTTTTTT.

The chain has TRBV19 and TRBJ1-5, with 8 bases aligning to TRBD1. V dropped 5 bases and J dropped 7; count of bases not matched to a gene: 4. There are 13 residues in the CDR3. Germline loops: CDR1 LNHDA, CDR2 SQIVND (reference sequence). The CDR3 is CASSPGQGQPQHF. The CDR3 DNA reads TGTGCCAGTAGTCCAGGACAGGGCCAGCCCCAGCATTTT. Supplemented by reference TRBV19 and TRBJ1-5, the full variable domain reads DGGITQSPKYLFRKEGQNVTLSCEQNLNHDAMYWYRQDPGQGLRLIYYSQIVNDFQKGDIAEGYSVSREKKESFPLTVTSAQKNPTAFYLCASSPGQGQPQHFGDGTRLSIL.

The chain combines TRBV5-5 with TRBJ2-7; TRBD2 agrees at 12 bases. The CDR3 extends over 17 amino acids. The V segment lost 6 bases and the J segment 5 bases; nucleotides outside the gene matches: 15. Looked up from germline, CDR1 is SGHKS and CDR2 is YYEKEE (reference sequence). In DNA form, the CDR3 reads TGTGCCAGCACCGCTCAGGCTATTAGACTAGCGGGAGACGAGCAGTACTTC. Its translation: CASTAQAIRLAGDEQYF.

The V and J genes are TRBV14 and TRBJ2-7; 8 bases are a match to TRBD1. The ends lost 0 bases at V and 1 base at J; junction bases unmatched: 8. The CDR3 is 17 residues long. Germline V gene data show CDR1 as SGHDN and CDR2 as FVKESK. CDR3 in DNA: TGTGCCAGCAGCCAAGATCTTTGGACAGGGAGATCCTACGAGCAGTACTTC. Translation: CASSQDLWTGRSYEQYF.

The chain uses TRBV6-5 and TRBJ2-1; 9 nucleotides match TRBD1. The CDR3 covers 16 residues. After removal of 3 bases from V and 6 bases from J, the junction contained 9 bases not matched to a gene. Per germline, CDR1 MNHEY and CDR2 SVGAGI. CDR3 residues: CASSYTPGQGANEQFF. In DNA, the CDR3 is TGTGCCAGCAGTTATACTCCGGGACAGGGAGCCAATGAGCAGTTCTTC.

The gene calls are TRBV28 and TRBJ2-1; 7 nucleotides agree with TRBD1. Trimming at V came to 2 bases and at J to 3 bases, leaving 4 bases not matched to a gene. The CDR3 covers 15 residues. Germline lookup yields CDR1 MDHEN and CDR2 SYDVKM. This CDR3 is CASSLVQGLYNEQFF. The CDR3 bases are TGTGCCAGCAGTTTAGTACAGGGGCTCTACAATGAGCAGTTCTTC.

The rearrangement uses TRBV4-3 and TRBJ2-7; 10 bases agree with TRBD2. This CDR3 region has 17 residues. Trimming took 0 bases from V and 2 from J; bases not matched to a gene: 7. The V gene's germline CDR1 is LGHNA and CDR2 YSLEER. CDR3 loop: CASSQDPVAGGPYEQYF. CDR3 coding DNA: TGCGCCAGCAGCCAAGATCCAGTAGCGGGAGGTCCCTACGAGCAGTACTTC.

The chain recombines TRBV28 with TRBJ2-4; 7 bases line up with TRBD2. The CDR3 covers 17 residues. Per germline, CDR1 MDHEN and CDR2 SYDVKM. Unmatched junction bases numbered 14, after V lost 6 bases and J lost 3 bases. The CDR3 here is CASRGFGAGEGKNIQYF. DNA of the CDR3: TGTGCCAGCAGAGGTTTTGGGGCGGGAGAAGGCAAAAACATTCAGTACTTC.

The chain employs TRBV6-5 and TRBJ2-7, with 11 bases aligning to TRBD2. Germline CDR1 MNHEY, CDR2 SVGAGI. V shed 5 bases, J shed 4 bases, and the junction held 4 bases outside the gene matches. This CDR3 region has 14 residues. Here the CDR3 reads CASSRLAGTYEQYF. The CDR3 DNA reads TGTGCCAGCAGTCGACTAGCGGGAACTTACGAGCAGTACTTC.

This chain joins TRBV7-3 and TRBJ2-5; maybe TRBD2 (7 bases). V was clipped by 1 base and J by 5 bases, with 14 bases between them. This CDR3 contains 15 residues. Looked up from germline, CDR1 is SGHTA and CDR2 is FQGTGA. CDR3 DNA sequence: TGTGCCAGCAGCTTAAGCGGCAGGGGAGGGGAGACCCAGTACTTC. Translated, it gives CASSLSGRGGETQYF. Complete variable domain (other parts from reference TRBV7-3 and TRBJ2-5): GAGVSQTPSNKVTEKGKYVELRCDPISGHTALYWYRQSLGQGPEFLIYFQGTGAADDSGLPNDRFFAVRPEGSVSTLKIQRTERGDSAVYLCASSLSGRGGETQYFGPGTRLLVL.

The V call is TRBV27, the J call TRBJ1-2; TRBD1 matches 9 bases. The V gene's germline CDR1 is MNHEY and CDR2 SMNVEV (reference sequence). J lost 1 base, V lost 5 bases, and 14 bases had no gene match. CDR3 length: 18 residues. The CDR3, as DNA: TGTGCCAGCAGTCTCAACAGAATGAGGACAGGGGTTAACTATGGCTACACCTTC. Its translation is CASSLNRMRTGVNYGYTF.